One sample yielded the 9 T cell receptor beta chains listed below, sequenced in a study of technical replicates of blood from a handful of donors (TCRdb year 2017). Preparation of the library involved the immunoSEQ multiplex PCR assay. TCRdb holds this immuneACCESS table with in-frame rearrangements only. Some clones are missing; in checked studies, unresolved V genes explain under half, and the rest has no known cause. For this sample the table gives fewer than 85,000 clones, of which roughly 90% were detected only once. Of the sample, roughly 4.5% falls within the top ten clones. The material sequenced was PBMCs. Receptors originate from a human donor in good health. Some clones in this sample may be carry-over from other donors' samples.

This clone has only one observation. The chain employs TRBV2 and TRBJ2-7; 8 positions match TRBD2. V gave up 5 bases and J gave up 0 bases; unmatched junction bases: 0. The germline CDR1 and CDR2 sequences are SNHLY and FYNNEI. This CDR3 is built from 13 residues. The CDR3 DNA reads TGTGCCAGCAGTAGCGGGAGCTCCTACGAGCAGTACTTC. As protein: CASSSGSSYEQYF. The variable domain in full, with the rest retrieved from reference TRBV2 and TRBJ2-7, is EPEVTQTPSHQVTQMGQEVILRCVPISNHLYFYWYRQILGQKVEFLVSFYNNEISEKSEIFDDQFSVERPDGSNFTLKIRSTKLEDSAMYFCASSSGSSYEQYFGPGTRLTVT.

The V call is TRBV7-8, the J call TRBJ1-1; perhaps TRBD1 as D (5 bases). The CDR3 has 13 residues. The V gene lost 5 bases and the J gene lost 1 base, with 8 bases spanning the gap. CDR1 and CDR2 (germline): SGHVS, FQNEAQ. In DNA form, the CDR3 reads TGTGCCAGCAGCCACGGACAGAACACTGAAGCTTTCTTT. Translation: CASSHGQNTEAFF.

CDR3 DNA: TGTGCCAGCAGCGGAGGGACAGGGGGCCAGCCCCAGCATTTT. It specifies CASSGGTGGQPQHF. The rearrangement links TRBV5-6 to TRBJ1-5; TRBD1 agrees at 12 bases. The germline V gene has CDR1 SGHDT and CDR2 YYEEEE. The CDR3 is made up of 14 amino acids. The junction had 3 bases not matched to a gene; V was cut back by 4 bases and J by 7 bases.

The genes are TRBV6-5 and TRBJ2-2, with 7 bases identical to TRBD1. This CDR3 has 16 amino acids. V lost 0 bases to trimming and J lost 4 bases; unmatched junction nucleotides: 5. Looked up from germline, CDR1 is MNHEY and CDR2 is SVGAGI. CDR3 DNA: TGTGCCAGCAGTTACTCGGTCGACAGGGCCACCGGGGAGCTGTTTTTT. Amino acid sequence: CASSYSVDRATGELFF.

This clone came up once. CDR3 bases: TGTGCCAGCAGTGGGCAGACAGGGCTAGAGACCCAGTACTTC. Residues: CASSGQTGLETQYF. The chain is built from TRBV6-1 and TRBJ2-5; 7 positions match TRBD1. CDR3 length: 14 residues. Germline V gene sequence: CDR1 MNHNS, CDR2 SASEGT. Germline trimming cut 4 bases from V and 4 bases from J; bases unmatched to any gene: 6.

The chain recombines TRBV29-1 with TRBJ1-2; 9 bases are shared with TRBD1. The junction had 7 bases not matched to a gene; V was cut back by 6 bases and J by 8 bases. CDR3 length equals 12 residues. Germline V lookup: CDR1 SQVTM, CDR2 ANQGSEA. CDR3 protein: CSVTGQGSGYTF. The CDR3 DNA follows: TGCAGCGTGACGGGACAGGGATCAGGCTACACCTTC.

The chain is built from TRBV6-5 and TRBJ1-2; perhaps TRBD1 as D (5 bases). V was trimmed by 6 bases and J by 8 bases, leaving 10 bases between them. This CDR3 region has 11 residues. Per the germline V gene, CDR1 is MNHEY and CDR2 is SVGAGI. CDR3 sequence reads: CASSQGGGYTF. DNA of the CDR3: TGTGCCAGCAGCCAGGGCGGAGGCTACACCTTC.

The chain recombines TRBV7-2 with TRBJ2-3; possible D gene TRBD1, 5 bases. Germline V gives CDR1 SGHTA, CDR2 FQGNSA. This CDR3 has 15 amino acids. Trimming removed 3 bases at V and 3 bases at J, with 13 bases between. As DNA, the CDR3 is TGTGCCAGCAGCTTTATCAGGGATCTGACAGATACGCAGTATTTT. Translation: CASSFIRDLTDTQYF.

V gene TRBV5-1 combines with J gene TRBJ2-6; the D is unclear. The germline CDR1 and CDR2 sequences are SGHRS and YFSETQ. V dropped 0 bases and J dropped 2 bases, with 9 bases sitting between them. The CDR3 has 16 residues. CDR3: CASSLVPVAGANVLTF. The CDR3 DNA reads as TGCGCCAGCAGCTTGGTTCCTGTAGCTGGGGCCAACGTCCTGACTTTC.